Included here is one T cell receptor (beta chain) sequence, with context. The junction and the germline gene differ at one end; a read error may be behind it. A second PCR, run for roughly 7 to 11 cycles, used a sample-barcoded 5' primer plus a J-beta primer mix. The template-switch adaptor, which had 12 random nucleotides, put a tag on each cDNA molecule. TCRdb analysed the 5' RACE reads with MiXCR anew, one entry per CDR3 protein. The sample consists of about 1.6 million distinct CDR3 sequences, approximately 32% of them appearing once. The data stem from a study of blood T cells in healthy people across ages. The CDR3 covers 15 residues. Healthy Caucasians from Russia aged about 6 to 90 served as donors.

The genes are TRBV12-3 or TRBV12-4 and TRBJ2-4; D gene unclear. This clonotype was obtained from a woman aged 25 to 39 in good health. The sample taken for sequencing was blood. The CDR3 nucleotides are TGTACCAGCAGTCTCGGCTCCCTTACCAAAAACATTCAGTACTTC. As protein: CTSSLGSLTKNIQYF.